This TCR beta chain was retrieved from a study of CD8 T cells in Susac syndrome. The germline gives CDR1 LGHDT, CDR2 YNNKEL (reference sequence). This CDR3 region has 14 residues. Deletions cut 8 bases from V and 7 bases from J, with 15 bases between. The study's findings and limits: As acknowledged by the study, its TCR sequencing and HLA analysis included a relatively small number of individuals.

This clonotype was observed once. What it binds is not known. The CD8+ and CD4+ T cells were isolated magnetically using a negative isolation approach, whereas the TEMRA cells were enriched by FACS. Reverse transcription of roughly 0.45 to 1 ug RNA was performed with random hexamers. Amplification of the TCR beta CDR3 was carried out by immunoSEQ multiplex PCR, which spanned a total of 54 Vbeta and 13 Jbeta segments. A single record per CDR3 protein comes from TCRdb applying MiXCR to the immunoSEQ multiplex PCR reads. The sample holds approximately 190,000 distinct CDR3 sequences, 80% to 95% seen once.

The sample consisted of CD4+ T cells from PBMCs. This chain links TRBV3-1 with TRBJ1-6, with D perhaps TRBD1 (5 bases). The TCR originated in a human donor in good health. The CDR3 is CASSQEGTNSPLHF. CDR3 sequence (DNA): TGTGCCAGCTCCCAGGAGGGGACCAATTCACCCCTCCACTTT.